A selection of T cell receptor beta chains follows, all from one sample in a study of beta chain features in type 1 diabetes. Using immunoSEQ multiplex PCR, the repertoire was profiled, and TCRdb retains in-frame clones only, with some absent. The profile shows about 240,000 clones, about 25% of them singletons. Sequenced: central memory CD4+ T cells from blood. The origin of the receptors is a man under 40 in good health. CDR3s include the opening cysteine and the closing phenylalanine or tryptophan. A D gene is named only where the DNA matches it firmly. Clone size is given for some rows only: seen once, a few or many times, or a class if the clone is expanded.

d_call clone_size j_call v_call cdr3_nt cdr3_aa
NA NA TRBJ2-1 TRBV5-4 TGTGCCAGCAGCTACACTAGCTACAATGAGCAGTTCTTC CASSYTSYNEQFF
TRBD2 few TRBJ2-7 TRBV7-2 TGTGCCAGCAGCTTATTCCAGACCGGGACTAGCGGGAGGAATGAGTACTTC CASSLFQTGTSGRNEYF
NA NA TRBJ2-5 TRBV10-1 TGCGCCAGCAGTGACTCGACTAGGCTGGAGACCCAGTACTTC CASSDSTRLETQYF
NA NA TRBJ2-7 TRBV7-9 TGTGCCAGCAGTATCTACGGGGGTAGCGTCAGCTCCTACGAGCAGTACTTC CASSIYGGSVSSYEQYF
NA few TRBJ2-4 TRBV19 TGTGCCAGTAGTATGAGAGGCGCCCTCGGAGCCAAAAACATTCAGTACTTC CASSMRGALGAKNIQYF
NA NA TRBJ1-1 TRBV29-1 TGCAGCGTTGAAGATCCCAGGGACACTGAAGCTTTCTTT CSVEDPRDTEAFF
NA NA TRBJ2-7 TRBV10-2 TGCGCCAGCAGTGAGCGAAGTAGCGGACCCTACGAGCAGTACTTC CASSERSSGPYEQYF
NA NA TRBJ2-1 TRBV19 TGTGCCAGTAGCGCGACTAGTCACGATGAGCAGTTCTTC CASSATSHDEQFF
NA NA TRBJ2-1 TRBV10-3 TGTGCCACCCAAGAGGGATTAGCTTTAGATGAGCAGTTCTTC CATQEGLALDEQFF
TRBD2 NA TRBJ2-2 TRBV10-3 TGTGCCATCAGTGATACTAGCGGGAGTCGTTTCGTGAACACCGGGGAGCTGTTTTTT CAISDTSGSRFVNTGELFF
NA NA TRBJ2-5 TRBV9 TGTGCCAGCAGCGTAGCAGACGGGTTCCAAGAGACCCAGTACTTC CASSVADGFQETQYF
NA NA TRBJ2-6 TRBV30 TGTGCCTGGAGCAGGGGTGATGGGGCCAACGTCCTGACTTTC CAWSRGDGANVLTF
NA NA TRBJ2-7 TRBV7-2 TGTGCCAGCAGCTTACGAAGCTTCCACGAGCAGTACTTC CASSLRSFHEQYF
TRBD2 NA TRBJ2-3 TRBV5-4 TGTGCCAGCAGCTTTCTAGCGGGGGGGCCAGATACGCAGTATTTT CASSFLAGGPDTQYF
NA few TRBJ2-7 TRBV7-8 TGTGCCAGCAGCTTAGGGAGCGGTAGGCCCTACGAGCAGTACTTC CASSLGSGRPYEQYF
TRBD1 NA TRBJ1-1 TRBV6-5 TGTGCCAGCAGTTACGACAGGGGTAGAACTGAAGCTTTCTTT CASSYDRGRTEAFF
NA few TRBJ2-5 TRBV7-8 TGTGCCAGCAGCCCTCGGGGCGCTGGGGAGACCCAGTACTTC CASSPRGAGETQYF
NA NA TRBJ2-7 TRBV6-5 TGTGCCAGCAGGGCAGGTCCCTACGAGCAGTACTTC CASRAGPYEQYF
NA NA TRBJ2-7 TRBV7-2 TGTGCCAGCAGCCCCTGGGGGGGGCCTAGCTCCTACGAGCAGTACTTC CASSPWGGPSSYEQYF
NA many TRBJ2-1 TRBV7-9 TGTGCCAGCAGTCCGAGCACTGAGCAGTTCTTC CASSPSTEQFF
TRBD2 few TRBJ2-1 TRBV7-8 TGTGCCAGCAGCTTAGCTAGCGGGAGAAATGAGCAGTTCTTC CASSLASGRNEQFF
NA few TRBJ1-5 TRBV7-2 TGTGCCAGCAGCTTAGCTCAGGGTGGGAGTCAGCCCCAGCATTTT CASSLAQGGSQPQHF
TRBD2 many TRBJ2-3 TRBV7-9 TGTGCCAGCAGCCCCGGGACTAGCGGCACAGATACGCAGTATTTT CASSPGTSGTDTQYF
NA few TRBJ2-5 TRBV30 TGTGCCTGGGGGGGTACTAGGATAGTGGAGACCCAGTACTTC CAWGGTRIVETQYF
TRBD2 many TRBJ2-3 TRBV29-1 TGCAGCGTTGATGACGGGAGGGCCTTCGATACGCAGTATTTT CSVDDGRAFDTQYF
TRBD1 NA TRBJ2-7 TRBV19 TGTGCCAGTAGTCCGCATGACAGGGGAAGGGTCGAGCAGTACTTC CASSPHDRGRVEQYF